This is a list of T cell receptor beta chains from one sample in a study of OX40 agonist ivuxolimab in advanced cancers. This table comes from immunoSEQ multiplex PCR, and its TCRdb copy is limited to in-frame clones, with some not included. Of some 37,000 clones listed, 65% to 85% are singletons. The material sequenced was CD4+ or CD8+ T cells sorted from blood, taken in a trial of the OX40 agonist ivuxolimab. These receptor sequences come from an adult with an advanced solid tumor such as melanoma, head and neck, liver or kidney cancer. Both conserved end residues are part of each CDR3. The order of the fields is D gene, J gene, V gene, clone size, CDR3 DNA, CDR3 protein. The D gene is left open where the match is weak. Part of the rows lack a size; the others show once, few, many or a class for expanded clones.

. | TRBJ1-5 | TRBV28 | medium-sized | TGTGCCAGCAGCCGGGACAACGATAGCAATCAGCCCCAGCATTTT | CASSRDNDSNQPQHF
. | TRBJ2-1 | TRBV27 | once | TGTGCCAGCAGTCCATCGATGAGCTCCTACAATGAGCAGTTCTTC | CASSPSMSSYNEQFF
. | TRBJ2-7 | TRBV7-9 | . | TGTGCCAGCAGCTTAGAGGGGACCGAGCAGTACTTC | CASSLEGTEQYF
. | TRBJ2-7 | TRBV7-9 | . | TGTGCCAGCAGCTTAGGTGGGACCTACGAGCAGTACTTC | CASSLGGTYEQYF
. | TRBJ2-7 | TRBV9 | . | TGTGCCAGCTCCCGTACCAGGGCCTCCTACGAGCAGTACTTC | CASSRTRASYEQYF
. | TRBJ2-2 | TRBV6-5 | few | TGTGCCAGCAGTACGGACGGGGAGCTGTTTTTT | CASSTDGELFF
. | TRBJ2-7 | TRBV5-5 | . | TGTGCCAGCAGCTTGAAAGGTGGGACAAGGATCTACGAGCAGTACTTC | CASSLKGGTRIYEQYF
. | TRBJ2-2 | TRBV28 | . | TGTGCCAGCAGTTTACCGGACACCGGGGAGCTGTTTTTT | CASSLPDTGELFF
. | TRBJ2-5 | TRBV7-6 | . | TGTGCCAGCAGCTTAGCTGCCAGTACGTACCAAGAGACCCAGTACTTC | CASSLAASTYQETQYF
. | TRBJ2-1 | TRBV6-1 | . | TGTGCCAGCAGTGACTGGGACATCAGCTCCTACAATGAGCAGTTCTTC | CASSDWDISSYNEQFF
TRBD2 | TRBJ2-1 | TRBV29-1 | . | TGCAGCGTTGAAGATCTCTCGGGAGGTTACAATGAGCAGTTCTTC | CSVEDLSGGYNEQFF
TRBD1 | TRBJ2-5 | TRBV29-1 | . | TGCAGCGTTGAAGAGCGGGACAGGGTACCAGAGACCCAGTACTTC | CSVEERDRVPETQYF
. | TRBJ2-7 | TRBV10-2 | few | TGCGCCAGCACAGGACAGTCTTCCTACGAGCAGTACTTC | CASTGQSSYEQYF
TRBD2 | TRBJ2-2 | TRBV5-4 | . | TGTGCCAGCAGCTCCCTCCGGGGGGGTGGACACCGGGGAGCTGTTTTT | CASSSLRGGGHRGAVF
. | TRBJ2-1 | TRBV5-1 | . | TGCGCCAGCTCATCGGAGGGGGAGGGCCCTAATGAGCAGTTCTTC | CASSSEGEGPNEQFF
TRBD1 | TRBJ1-2 | TRBV5-5 | . | TGTGCCAGCGACTCTGGGACAGCCTATGGCTACACCTTC | CASDSGTAYGYTF
TRBD2 | TRBJ2-3 | TRBV9 | few | TGTGCCAGCAGCGTAGCGGGAGGGTATGTGTCCACAGATACGCAGTATTTT | CASSVAGGYVSTDTQYF
. | TRBJ1-2 | TRBV9 | . | TGTGCCAGCAGCGTAGGCGACATCCCCGCCAATGGCTACACCTTC | CASSVGDIPANGYTF
TRBD1 | TRBJ1-2 | TRBV6-4 | . | TGTGCCAGCACTGCCCGGGACAGGGGGCCTTCTAACTATGGCTACACCTTC | CASTARDRGPSNYGYTF